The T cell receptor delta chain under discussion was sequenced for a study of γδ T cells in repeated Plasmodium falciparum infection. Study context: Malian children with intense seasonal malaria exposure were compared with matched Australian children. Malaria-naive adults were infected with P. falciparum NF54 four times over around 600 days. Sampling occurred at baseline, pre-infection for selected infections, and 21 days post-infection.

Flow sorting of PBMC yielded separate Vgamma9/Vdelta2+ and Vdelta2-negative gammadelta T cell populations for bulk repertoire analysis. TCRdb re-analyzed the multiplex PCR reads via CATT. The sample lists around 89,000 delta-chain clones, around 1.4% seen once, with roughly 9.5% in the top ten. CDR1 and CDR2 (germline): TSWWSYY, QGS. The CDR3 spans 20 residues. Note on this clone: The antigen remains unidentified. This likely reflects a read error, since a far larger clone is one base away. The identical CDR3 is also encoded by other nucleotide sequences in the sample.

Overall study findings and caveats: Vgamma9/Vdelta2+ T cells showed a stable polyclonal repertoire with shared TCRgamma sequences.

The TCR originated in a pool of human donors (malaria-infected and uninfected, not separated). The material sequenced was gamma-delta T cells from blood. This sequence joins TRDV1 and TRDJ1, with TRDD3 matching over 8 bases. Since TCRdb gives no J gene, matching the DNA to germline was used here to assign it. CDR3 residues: CALGELRAPTVVGDVDKLIF. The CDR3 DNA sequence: TGTGCTCTCGGGGAACTGAGAGCGCCTACTGTGGTGGGGGATGTCGATAAACTCATCTTT.